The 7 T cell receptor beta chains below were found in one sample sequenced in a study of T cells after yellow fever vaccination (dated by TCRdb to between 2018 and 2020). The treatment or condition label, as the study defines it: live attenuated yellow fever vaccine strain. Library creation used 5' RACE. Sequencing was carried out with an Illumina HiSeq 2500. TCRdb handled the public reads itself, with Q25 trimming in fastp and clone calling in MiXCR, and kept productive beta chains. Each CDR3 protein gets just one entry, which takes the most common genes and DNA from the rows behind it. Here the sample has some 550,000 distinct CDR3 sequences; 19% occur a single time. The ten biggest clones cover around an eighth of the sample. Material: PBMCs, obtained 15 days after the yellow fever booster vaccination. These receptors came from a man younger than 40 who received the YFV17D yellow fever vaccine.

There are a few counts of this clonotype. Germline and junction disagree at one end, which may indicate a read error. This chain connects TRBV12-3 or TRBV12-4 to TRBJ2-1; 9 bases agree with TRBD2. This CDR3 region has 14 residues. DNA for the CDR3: TGTGCCAGCAGTTTAGGTTGGGGCGGGAGGGCCAGGGACTTC. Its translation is CASSLGWGGRARDF.

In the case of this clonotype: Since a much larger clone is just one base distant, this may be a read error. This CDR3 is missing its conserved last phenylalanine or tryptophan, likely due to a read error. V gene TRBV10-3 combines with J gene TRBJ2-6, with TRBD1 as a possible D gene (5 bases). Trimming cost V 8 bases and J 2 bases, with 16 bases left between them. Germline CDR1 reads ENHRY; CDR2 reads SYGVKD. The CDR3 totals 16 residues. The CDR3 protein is CAISAQERPGANVLTS. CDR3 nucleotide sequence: TGTGCCATCTCCGCACAGGAACGGCCTGGGGCCAACGTCCTGACTTCC.

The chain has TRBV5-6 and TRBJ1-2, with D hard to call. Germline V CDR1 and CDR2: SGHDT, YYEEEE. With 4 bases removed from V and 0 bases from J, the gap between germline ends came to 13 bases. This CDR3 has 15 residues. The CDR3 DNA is TGTGCCAGCAGCGGAGTATACAAAACTAACTATGGCTACACCTTC. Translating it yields CASSGVYKTNYGYTF.

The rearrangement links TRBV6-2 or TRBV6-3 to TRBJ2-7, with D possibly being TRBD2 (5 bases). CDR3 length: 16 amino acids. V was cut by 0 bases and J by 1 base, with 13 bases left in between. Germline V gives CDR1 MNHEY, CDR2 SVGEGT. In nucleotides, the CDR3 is TGTGCCAGCAGTTACTCGATGAGGGAGTTATCCTACGAGCAGTACTTC. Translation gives CASSYSMRELSYEQYF.

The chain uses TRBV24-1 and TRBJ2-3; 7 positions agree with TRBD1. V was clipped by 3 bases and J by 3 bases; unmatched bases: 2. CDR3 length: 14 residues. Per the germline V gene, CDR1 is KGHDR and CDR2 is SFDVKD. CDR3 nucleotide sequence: TGTGCCACCAGTGATCCGGGACAGACAGATACGCAGTATTTT. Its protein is CATSDPGQTDTQYF.

CDR3 coding DNA: TGTGCCTGGACCGGTAGGATCACAGATACGCAGTATTTT. Translation gives CAWTGRITDTQYF. This chain uses TRBV30 with TRBJ2-3, with D uncertain. V lost 4 bases and J lost 2, with 10 bases in between. Germline V CDR1 and CDR2: GTSNPN, SVGIG (reference sequence). The CDR3 sequence is 13 residues long.

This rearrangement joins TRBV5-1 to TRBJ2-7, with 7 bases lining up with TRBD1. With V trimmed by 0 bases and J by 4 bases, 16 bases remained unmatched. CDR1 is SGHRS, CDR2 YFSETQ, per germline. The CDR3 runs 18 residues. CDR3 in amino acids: CASSLGGQSTLLRYEQYF. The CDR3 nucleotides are TGCGCCAGCAGCTTGGGGGGACAGTCGACTCTCTTACGGTACGAGCAGTACTTC.